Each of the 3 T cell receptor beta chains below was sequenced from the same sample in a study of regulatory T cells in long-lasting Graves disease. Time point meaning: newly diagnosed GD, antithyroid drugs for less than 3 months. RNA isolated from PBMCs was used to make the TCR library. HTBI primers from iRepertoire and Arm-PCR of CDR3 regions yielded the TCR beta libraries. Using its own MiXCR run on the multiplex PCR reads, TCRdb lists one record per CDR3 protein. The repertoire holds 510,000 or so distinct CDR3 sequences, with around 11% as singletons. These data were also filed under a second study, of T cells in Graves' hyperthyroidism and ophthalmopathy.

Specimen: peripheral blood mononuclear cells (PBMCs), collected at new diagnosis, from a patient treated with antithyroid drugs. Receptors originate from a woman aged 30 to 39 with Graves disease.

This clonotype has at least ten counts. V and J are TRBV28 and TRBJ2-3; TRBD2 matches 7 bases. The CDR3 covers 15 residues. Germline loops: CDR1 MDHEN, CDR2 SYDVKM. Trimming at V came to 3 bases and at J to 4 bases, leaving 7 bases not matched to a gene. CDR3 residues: CASSFSWGLSDTQYF. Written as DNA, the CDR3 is TGTGCCAGCAGTTTCTCATGGGGACTATCAGATACGCAGTATTTT.

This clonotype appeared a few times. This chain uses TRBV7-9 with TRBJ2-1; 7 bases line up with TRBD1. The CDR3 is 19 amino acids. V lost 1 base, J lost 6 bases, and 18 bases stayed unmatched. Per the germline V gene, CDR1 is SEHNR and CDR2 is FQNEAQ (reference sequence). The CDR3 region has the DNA TGTGCCAGCAGCTTAGAGCGACAGGGCCAGGGCAGGTCAATCAATGAGCAGTTCTTC. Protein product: CASSLERQGQGRSINEQFF.

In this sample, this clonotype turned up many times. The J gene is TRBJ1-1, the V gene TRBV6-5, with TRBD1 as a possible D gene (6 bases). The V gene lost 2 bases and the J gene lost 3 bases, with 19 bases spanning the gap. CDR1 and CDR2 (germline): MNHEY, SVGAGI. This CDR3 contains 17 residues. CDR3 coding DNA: TGTGCCAGCAGTTACGTCCAGGGGAGGAGGGAAGACACTGAAGCTTTCTTT. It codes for CASSYVQGRREDTEAFF.